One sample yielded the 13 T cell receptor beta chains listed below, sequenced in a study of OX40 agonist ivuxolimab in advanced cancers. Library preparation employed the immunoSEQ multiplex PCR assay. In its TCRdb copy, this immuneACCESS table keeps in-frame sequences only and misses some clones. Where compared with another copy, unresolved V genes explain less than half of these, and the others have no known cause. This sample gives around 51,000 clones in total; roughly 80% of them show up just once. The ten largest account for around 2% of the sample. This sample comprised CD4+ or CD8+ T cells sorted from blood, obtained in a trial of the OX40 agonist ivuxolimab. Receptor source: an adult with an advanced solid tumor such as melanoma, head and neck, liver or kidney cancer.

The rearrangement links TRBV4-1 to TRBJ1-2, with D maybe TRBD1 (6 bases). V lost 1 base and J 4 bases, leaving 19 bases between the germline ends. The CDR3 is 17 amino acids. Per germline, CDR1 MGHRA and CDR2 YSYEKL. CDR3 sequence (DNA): TGCGCCAGCAGCCAAGGCTTTTTGGTCGACAGGAGCTATGGCTACACCTTC. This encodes CASSQGFLVDRSYGYTF.

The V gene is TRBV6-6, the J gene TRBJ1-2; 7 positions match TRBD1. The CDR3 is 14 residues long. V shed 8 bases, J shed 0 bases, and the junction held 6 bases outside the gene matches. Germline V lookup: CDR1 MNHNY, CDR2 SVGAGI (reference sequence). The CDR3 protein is CASCRDSSNYGYTF. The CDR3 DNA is TGTGCCAGCTGCCGGGACAGCTCTAACTATGGCTACACCTTC.

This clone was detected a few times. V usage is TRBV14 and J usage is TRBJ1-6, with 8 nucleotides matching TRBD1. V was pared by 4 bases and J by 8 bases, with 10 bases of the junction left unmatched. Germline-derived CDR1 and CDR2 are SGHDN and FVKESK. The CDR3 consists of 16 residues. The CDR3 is CASSRLGQGEDSPLHF. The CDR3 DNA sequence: TGTGCCAGCAGCCGCCTCGGACAGGGCGAGGATTCACCCCTCCACTTT.

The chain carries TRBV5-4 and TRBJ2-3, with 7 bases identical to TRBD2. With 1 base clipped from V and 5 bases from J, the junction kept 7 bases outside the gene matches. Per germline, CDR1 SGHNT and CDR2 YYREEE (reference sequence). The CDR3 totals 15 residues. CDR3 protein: CASSLSRGSRDTQYF. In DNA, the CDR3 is TGTGCCAGCAGCTTGTCCCGCGGGAGTAGAGATACGCAGTATTTT.

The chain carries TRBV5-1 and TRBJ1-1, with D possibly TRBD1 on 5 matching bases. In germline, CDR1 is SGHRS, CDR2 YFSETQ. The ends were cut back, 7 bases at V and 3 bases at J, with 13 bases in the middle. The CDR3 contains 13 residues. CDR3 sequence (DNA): TGCGCCAGCCGGCTTTGGGGGGACACTGAAGCTTTCTTT. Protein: CASRLWGDTEAFF. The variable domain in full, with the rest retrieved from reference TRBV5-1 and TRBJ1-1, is KAGVTQTPRYLIKTRGQQVTLSCSPISGHRSVSWYQQTPGQGLQFLFEYFSETQRNKGNFPGRFSGRQFSNSRSEMNVSTLELGDSALYLCASRLWGDTEAFFGQGTRLTVV.

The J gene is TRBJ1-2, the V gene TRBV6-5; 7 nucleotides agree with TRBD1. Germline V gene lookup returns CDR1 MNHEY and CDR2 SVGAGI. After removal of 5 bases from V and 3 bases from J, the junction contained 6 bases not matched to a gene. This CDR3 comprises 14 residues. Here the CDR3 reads CASSKTGNDYGYTF. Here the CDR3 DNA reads TGTGCCAGCAGTAAGACAGGGAATGACTATGGCTACACCTTC.

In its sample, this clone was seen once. The CDR3 DNA is TGCAGCGCTCGACAGGGGTTCACAGATACGCAGTATTTT. Protein product: CSARQGFTDTQYF. V is TRBV29-1 and J is TRBJ2-3; 8 bases fit TRBD1. CDR1 SQVTM and CDR2 ANQGSEA come from the germline V gene. CDR3 size: 13 residues. V shed 7 bases and J 2 bases; nucleotides not matched to a gene: 5.

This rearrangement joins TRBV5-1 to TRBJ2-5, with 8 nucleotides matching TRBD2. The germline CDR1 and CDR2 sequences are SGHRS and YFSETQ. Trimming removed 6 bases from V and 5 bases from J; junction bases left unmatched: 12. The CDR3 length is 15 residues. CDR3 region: CASMGLAGSPETQYF. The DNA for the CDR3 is TGCGCCAGCATGGGCCTAGCGGGCTCTCCCGAGACCCAGTACTTC.

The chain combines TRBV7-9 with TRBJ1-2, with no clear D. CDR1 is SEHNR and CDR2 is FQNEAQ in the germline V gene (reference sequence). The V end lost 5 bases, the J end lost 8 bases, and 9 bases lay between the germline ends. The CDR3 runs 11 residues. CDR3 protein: CASSLSMGYTF. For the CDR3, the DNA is TGTGCCAGCAGCCTCTCTATGGGCTACACCTTC.

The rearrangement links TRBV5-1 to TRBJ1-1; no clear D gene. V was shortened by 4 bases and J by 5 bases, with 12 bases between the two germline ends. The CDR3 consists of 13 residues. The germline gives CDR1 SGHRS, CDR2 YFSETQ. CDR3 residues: CASSVKVETEAFF. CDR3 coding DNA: TGCGCCAGCAGCGTTAAGGTCGAGACTGAAGCTTTCTTT.

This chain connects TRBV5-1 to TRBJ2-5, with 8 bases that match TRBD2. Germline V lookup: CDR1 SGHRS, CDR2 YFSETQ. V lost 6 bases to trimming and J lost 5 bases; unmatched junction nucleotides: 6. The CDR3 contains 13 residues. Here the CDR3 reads CASKPSGPETQYF. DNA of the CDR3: TGCGCCAGCAAGCCTAGCGGGCCGGAGACCCAGTACTTC.

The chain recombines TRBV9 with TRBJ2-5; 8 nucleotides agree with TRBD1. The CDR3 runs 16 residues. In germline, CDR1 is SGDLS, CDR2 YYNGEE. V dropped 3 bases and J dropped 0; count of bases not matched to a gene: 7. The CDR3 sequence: CASSATGGIYQETQYF. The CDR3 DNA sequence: TGTGCCAGCAGCGCTACAGGGGGAATATACCAAGAGACCCAGTACTTC.

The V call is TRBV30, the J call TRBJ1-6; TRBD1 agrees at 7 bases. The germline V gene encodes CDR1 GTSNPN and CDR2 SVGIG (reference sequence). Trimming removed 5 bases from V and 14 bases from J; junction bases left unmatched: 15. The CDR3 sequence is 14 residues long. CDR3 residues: CAWGAGTAQWALHF. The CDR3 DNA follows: TGTGCCTGGGGGGCCGGGACAGCGCAATGGGCCCTCCACTTT.